The 5 T cell receptor beta chains below all came from one sample that was sequenced in a study of T cells in women clearing cervical HPV infection. Clones were read by immunoSEQ multiplex PCR, and TCRdb kept only the in-frame ones, dropping some. The data include around 22,000 clones; the top ten clones carry about 5%. The sequenced sample consisted of blood buffy coat. These receptors all stem from a woman aged 18-70 years with a cervical HPV16 infection that either progressed to CIN3+ or cleared (not recorded which).

Of note for this clone: The read ends 3 residues early relative to the CDR3; the germline J gene fills the gap. This chain links TRBV19 with TRBJ2-7; the match to TRBD1 covers 8 bases. This CDR3 contains 14 residues. J gave up 2 bases and V 3 bases, and 3 bases lay outside the gene matches. Germline loops: CDR1 LNHDA, CDR2 SQIVND (reference sequence). The DNA read from the CDR3 is TGTGCCAGTAGTATTTTACAGGGGGCCTACGAG. This codes for CASSILQGAYE. The entire CDR3 reads CASSILQGAYEQYF.

As regards this clone: The read ends 3 residues shy of where the CDR3 ends; the end is completed using the germline J gene. The chain is built from TRBV11-3 and TRBJ2-3; 8 bases map to TRBD2. This CDR3 spans 14 amino acids. Per germline, CDR1 SGHNT and CDR2 YENEEA. The CDR3 DNA, read in part, is TGTGCCAGCTCGAGCGGGAGAAATGGGGAGACG. The encoded protein is CASSSGRNGET. In full, the CDR3 reads CASSSGRNGETQYF. Based on the CDR3 plus reference TRBV11-3 and TRBJ2-3, the full variable domain is EAGVVQSPRYKIIEKKQPVAFWCNPISGHNTLYWYLQNLGQGPELLIRYENEEAVDDSQLPKDRFSAERLKGVDSTLKIQPAELGDSAVYLCASSSGRNGETQYFGPGTRLTVL.

Details on this clone: The CDR3 is cut off 3 residues early in the read; its end comes from the germline J gene. V usage is TRBV5-1 and J usage is TRBJ1-2, with a possible D match to TRBD1 (5 bases). The CDR3 runs to 12 residues. Per the germline V gene, CDR1 is SGHRS and CDR2 is YFSETQ. Trimming left V 2 bases short and J 6 bases short, with 8 bases between. CDR3 amino acids: CASSLRGNGYTF. The CDR3 bases that were read are TGCGCCAGCAGCTTAAGGGGCAATGGC.

CDR3 bases read: TGTGCCAGCAGCCAAGAACAAATACTCCGCGGTGGC. This codes for CASSQEQILRGG. The full CDR3 is CASSQEQILRGGYTF. The genes are TRBV4-2 and TRBJ1-2; D not resolved. The read ends 3 residues shy of where the CDR3 ends; the end is completed using the germline J gene. The CDR3 is made up of 15 amino acids. Germline assignment: CDR1 LGHNA and CDR2 YNFKEQ. The V end was cut by 0 bases, the J end by 7 bases, with 15 bases between.

CDR3 region: CASSDRYNQPQHF. Incomplete CDR3 DNA: TGTGCCAGCAGTGACAGGTACAATCAGCCC. The genes are TRBV6-1 and TRBJ1-5; D not certain. The read is 3 residues too short to cover the CDR3 end, so that end is filled in from the germline J gene. This CDR3 spans 13 amino acids. Germline V gene sequence: CDR1 MNHNS, CDR2 SASEGT. The V end lost 3 bases, the J end lost 3 bases, and 6 bases lay between the germline ends.